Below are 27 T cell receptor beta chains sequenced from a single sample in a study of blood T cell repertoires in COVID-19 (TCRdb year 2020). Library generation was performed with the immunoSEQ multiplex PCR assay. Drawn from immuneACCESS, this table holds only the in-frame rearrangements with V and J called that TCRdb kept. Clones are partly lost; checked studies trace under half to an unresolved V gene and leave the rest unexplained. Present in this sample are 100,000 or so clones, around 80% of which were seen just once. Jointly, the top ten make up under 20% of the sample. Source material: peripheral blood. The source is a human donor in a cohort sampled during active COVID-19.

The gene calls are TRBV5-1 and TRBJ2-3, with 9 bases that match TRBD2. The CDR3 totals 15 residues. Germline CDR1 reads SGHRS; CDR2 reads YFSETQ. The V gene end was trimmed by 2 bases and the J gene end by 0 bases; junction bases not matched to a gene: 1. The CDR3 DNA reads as TGCGCCAGCAGCTTTAGCGGGGGTAGCACAGATACGCAGTATTTT. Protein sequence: CASSFSGGSTDTQYF.

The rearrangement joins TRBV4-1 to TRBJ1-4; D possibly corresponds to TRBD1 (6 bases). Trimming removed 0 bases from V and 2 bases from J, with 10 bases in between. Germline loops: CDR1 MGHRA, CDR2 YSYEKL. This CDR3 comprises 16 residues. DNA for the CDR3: TGCGCCAGCAGCCAAGAGGCCAGGGGCACTAATGAAAAACTGTTTTTT. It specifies CASSQEARGTNEKLFF.

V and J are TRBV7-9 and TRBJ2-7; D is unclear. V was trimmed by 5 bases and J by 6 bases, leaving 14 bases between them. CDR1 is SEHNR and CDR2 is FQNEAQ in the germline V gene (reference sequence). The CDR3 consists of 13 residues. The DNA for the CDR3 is TGTGCCAGCAGCGTCTTGGCTAGTAGCGAGCAGTACTTC. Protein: CASSVLASSEQYF.

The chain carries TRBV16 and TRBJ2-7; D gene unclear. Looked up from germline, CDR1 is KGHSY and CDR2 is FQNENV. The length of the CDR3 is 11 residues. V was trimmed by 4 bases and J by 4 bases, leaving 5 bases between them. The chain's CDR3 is CASSPHYEQYF. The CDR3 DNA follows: TGTGCCAGCAGCCCCCATTACGAGCAGTACTTC.

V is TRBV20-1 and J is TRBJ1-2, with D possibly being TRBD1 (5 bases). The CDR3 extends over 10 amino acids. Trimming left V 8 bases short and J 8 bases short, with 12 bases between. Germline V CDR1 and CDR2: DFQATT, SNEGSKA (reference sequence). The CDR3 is CSQGGEGYTF. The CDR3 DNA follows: TGCAGTCAGGGAGGGGAAGGCTACACCTTC.

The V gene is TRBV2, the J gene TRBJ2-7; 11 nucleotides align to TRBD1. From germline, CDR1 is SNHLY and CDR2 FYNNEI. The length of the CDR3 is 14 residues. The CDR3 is CSSAKGQGVYEQYF. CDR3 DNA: TGTTCCTCAGCAAAGGGACAGGGGGTCTACGAGCAGTACTTC.

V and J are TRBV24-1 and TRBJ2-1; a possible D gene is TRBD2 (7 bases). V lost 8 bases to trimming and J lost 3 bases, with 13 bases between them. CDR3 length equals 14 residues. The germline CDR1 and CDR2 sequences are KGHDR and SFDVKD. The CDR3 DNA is TGTGCCACCAAAGAGGGGGGGGACTACAATGAGCAGTTCTTC. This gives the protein CATKEGGDYNEQFF.

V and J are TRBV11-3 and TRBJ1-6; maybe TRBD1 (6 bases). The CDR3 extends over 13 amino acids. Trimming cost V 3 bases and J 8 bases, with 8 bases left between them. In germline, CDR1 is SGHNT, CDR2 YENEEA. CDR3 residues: CASSFRQDSPLHF. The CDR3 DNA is TGTGCCAGCAGCTTTCGACAGGATTCACCCCTCCACTTT.

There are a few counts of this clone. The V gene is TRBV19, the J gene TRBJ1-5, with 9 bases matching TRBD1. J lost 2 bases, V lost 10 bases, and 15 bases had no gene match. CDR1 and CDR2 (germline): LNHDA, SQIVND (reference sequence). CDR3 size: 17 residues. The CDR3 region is CATRGQGLGGGNQPQHF. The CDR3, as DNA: TGTGCCACCAGGGGACAGGGTTTGGGTGGGGGCAATCAGCCCCAGCATTTT.

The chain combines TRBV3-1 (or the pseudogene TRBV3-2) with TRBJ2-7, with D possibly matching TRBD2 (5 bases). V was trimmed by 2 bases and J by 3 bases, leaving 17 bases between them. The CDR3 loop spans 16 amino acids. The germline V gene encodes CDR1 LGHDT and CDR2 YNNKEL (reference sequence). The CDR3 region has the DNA TGTGCCAGCAGCCAACCTGGGCGGGTTCGAGGCTACGAGCAGTACTTC. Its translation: CASSQPGRVRGYEQYF.

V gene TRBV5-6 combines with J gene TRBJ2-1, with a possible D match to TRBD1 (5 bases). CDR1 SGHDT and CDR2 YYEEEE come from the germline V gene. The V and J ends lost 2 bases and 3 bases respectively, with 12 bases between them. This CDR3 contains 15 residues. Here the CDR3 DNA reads TGTGCCAGCAGCTTCGATCAGGGCGTCTACAATGAGCAGTTCTTC. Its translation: CASSFDQGVYNEQFF.

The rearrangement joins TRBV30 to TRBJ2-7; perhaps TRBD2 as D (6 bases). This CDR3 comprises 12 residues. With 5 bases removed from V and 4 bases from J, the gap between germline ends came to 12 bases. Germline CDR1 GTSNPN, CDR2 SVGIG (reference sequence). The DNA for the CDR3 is TGTGCCTGGGGGACTTCTCGTTACGAGCAGTACTTC. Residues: CAWGTSRYEQYF. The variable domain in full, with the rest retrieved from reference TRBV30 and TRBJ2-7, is SQTIHQWPATLVQPVGSPLSLECTVEGTSNPNLYWYRQAAGRGLQLLFYSVGIGQISSEVPQNLSASRPQDRQFILSSKKLLLSDSGFYLCAWGTSRYEQYFGPGTRLTVT.

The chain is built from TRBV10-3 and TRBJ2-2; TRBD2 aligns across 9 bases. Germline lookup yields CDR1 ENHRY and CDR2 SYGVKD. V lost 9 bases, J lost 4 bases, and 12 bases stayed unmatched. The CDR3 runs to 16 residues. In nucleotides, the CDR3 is TGTGCCATATCGAGAGGCGGGAGGGTGGCCACCGGGGAGCTGTTTTTT. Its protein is CAISRGGRVATGELFF.

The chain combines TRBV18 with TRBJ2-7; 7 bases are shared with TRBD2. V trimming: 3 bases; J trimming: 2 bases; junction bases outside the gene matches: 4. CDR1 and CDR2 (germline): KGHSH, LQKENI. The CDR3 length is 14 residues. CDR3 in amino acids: CASSPGGTTYEQYF. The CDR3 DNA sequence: TGTGCCAGCTCACCTGGCGGGACTACCTACGAGCAGTACTTC.

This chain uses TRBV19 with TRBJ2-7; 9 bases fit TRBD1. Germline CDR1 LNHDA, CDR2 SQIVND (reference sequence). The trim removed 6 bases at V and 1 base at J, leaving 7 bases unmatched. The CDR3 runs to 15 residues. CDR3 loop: CASRPRTGVSYEQYF. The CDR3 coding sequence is TGTGCCAGTAGACCAAGGACAGGGGTTTCCTACGAGCAGTACTTC.

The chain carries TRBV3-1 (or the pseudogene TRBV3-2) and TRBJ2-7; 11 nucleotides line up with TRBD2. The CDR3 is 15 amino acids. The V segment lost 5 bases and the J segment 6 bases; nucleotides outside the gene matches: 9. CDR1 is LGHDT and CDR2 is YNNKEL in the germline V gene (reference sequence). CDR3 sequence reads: CASSSIAGGPGEQYF. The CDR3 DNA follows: TGTGCCAGCAGCTCAATAGCGGGAGGGCCTGGCGAGCAGTACTTC.

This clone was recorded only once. CDR3 DNA: TGTGCCAGCAGTTATACTCTCCGCTCCTACGAGCAGTACTTC. The encoded protein is CASSYTLRSYEQYF. The chain joins TRBV6-5 to TRBJ2-7; D not certain. The CDR3 spans 14 residues. Germline V lookup: CDR1 MNHEY, CDR2 SVGAGI. V lost 3 bases to trimming and J lost 0 bases, with 9 bases between them.

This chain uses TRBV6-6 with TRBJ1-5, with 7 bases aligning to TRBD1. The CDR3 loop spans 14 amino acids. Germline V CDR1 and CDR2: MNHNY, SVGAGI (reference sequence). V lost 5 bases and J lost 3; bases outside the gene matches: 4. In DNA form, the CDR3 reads TGTGCCAGCAGTCAGGGGGGGGCCAATCAGCCCCAGCATTTT. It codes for CASSQGGANQPQHF.

CDR3 coding DNA: TGCGCCAGCCCCACATTCCCCAGGTACGAGCAGTACTTC. It yields the protein CASPTFPRYEQYF. The V gene is TRBV10-1, the J gene TRBJ2-7, with unresolved D. V was cut by 8 bases and J by 4 bases, with 15 bases left in between. Germline assignment: CDR1 WNHNN and CDR2 SYGVQD (reference sequence). The CDR3 extends over 13 amino acids.

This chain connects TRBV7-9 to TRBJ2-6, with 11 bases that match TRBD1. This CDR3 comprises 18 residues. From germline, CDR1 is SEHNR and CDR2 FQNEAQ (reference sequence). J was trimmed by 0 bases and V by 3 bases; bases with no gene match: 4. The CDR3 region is CASSFGTGGPSGANVLTF. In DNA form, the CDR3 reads TGTGCCAGCAGCTTTGGGACAGGGGGGCCCTCTGGGGCCAACGTCCTGACTTTC.

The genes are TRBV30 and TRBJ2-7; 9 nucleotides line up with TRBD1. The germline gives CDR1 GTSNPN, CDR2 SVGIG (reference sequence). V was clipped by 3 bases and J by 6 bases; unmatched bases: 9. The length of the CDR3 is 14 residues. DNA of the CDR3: TGTGCCTGGAGGGGGGACAGGGCAGGTTCCGAGCAGTACTTC. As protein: CAWRGDRAGSEQYF.

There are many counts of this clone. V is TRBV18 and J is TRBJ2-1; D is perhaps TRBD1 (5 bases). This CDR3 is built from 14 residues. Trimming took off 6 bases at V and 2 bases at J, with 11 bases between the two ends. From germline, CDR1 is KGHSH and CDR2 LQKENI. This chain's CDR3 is CASSLSDTYNEQFF. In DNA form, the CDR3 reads TGTGCCAGCTCGCTATCGGACACCTACAATGAGCAGTTCTTC.

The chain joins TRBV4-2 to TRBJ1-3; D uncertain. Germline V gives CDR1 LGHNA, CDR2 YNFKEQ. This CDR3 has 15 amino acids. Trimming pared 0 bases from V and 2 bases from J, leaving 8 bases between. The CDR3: CASSQDSQPGNTIYF. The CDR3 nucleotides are TGTGCCAGCAGCCAAGATTCACAGCCTGGAAACACCATATATTTT.

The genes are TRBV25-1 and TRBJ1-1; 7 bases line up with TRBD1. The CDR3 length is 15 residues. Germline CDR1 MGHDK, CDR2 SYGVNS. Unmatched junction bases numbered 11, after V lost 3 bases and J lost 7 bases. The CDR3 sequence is CASSERTGVVGEAFF. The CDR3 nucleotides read TGTGCCAGCAGTGAGCGGACAGGTGTAGTAGGTGAAGCTTTCTTT.

The CDR3 DNA follows: TGCGCCAGCAGCCAAGATCAGGTAAACAATCAGCCCCAGCATTTT. Translating it yields CASSQDQVNNQPQHF. The chain combines TRBV4-1 with TRBJ1-5; D unclear. Germline V CDR1 and CDR2: MGHRA, YSYEKL. CDR3 length equals 15 residues. Between the trimmed V and J ends, which lost 0 bases and 3 bases, there was a span of 9 bases.

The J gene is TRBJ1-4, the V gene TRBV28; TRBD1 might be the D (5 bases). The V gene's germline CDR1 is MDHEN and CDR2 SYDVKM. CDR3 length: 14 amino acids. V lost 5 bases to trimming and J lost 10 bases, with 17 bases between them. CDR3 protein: CASSPQLGGRKLFF. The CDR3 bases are TGTGCCAGCAGTCCCCAGTTGGGGGGACGAAAACTGTTTTTT.

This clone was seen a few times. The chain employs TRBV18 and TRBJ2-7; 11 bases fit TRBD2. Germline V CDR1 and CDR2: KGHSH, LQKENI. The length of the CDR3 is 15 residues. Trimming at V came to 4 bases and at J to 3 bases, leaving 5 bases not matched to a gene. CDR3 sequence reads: CASSRGLAGDYEQYF. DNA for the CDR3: TGTGCCAGCTCACGCGGACTAGCGGGTGACTACGAGCAGTACTTC.